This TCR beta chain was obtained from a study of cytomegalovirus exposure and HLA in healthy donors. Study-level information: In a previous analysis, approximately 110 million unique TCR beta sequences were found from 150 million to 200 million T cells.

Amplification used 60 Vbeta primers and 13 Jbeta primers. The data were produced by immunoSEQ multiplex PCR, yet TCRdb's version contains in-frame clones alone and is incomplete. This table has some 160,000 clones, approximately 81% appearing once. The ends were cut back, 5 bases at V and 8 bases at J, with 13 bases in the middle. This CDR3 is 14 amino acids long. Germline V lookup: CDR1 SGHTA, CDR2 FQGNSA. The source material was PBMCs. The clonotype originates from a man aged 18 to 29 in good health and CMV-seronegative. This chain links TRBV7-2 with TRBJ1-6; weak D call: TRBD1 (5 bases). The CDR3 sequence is CASSAGGWDSPLHF. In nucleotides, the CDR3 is TGTGCCAGCAGCGCCGGGGGGTGGGATTCACCCCTCCACTTT. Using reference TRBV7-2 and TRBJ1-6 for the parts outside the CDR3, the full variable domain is GAGVSQSPSNKVTEKGKDVELRCDPISGHTALYWYRQSLGQGLEFLIYFQGNSAPDKSGLPSDRFSAERTGGSVSTLTIQRTQQEDSAVYLCASSAGGWDSPLHFGNGTRLTVT.